This T cell receptor (beta chain) was sequenced in a study of blood T cell repertoires in COVID-19. Study-level background: The analysed material was cDNA or gDNA that came from T cells, B-cell-depleted T cells, or PBMCs.

This clone was observed a handful of times. Deletions cut 4 bases from V and 7 bases from J, with 18 bases between. The germline CDR1 and CDR2 sequences are SGHRS and YFSETQ. The CDR3 is made up of 15 amino acids. Authors' data handling: By means of reference gene primer amplification, nucleated cell counts were estimated. Measured with immunoSEQ multiplex PCR; TCRdb has only the in-frame clones, and not every one. V, J and clone size were drawn from that table, and D and trimming were deduced from the DNA. The sample lists some 120,000 clones; around 85% were seen once. Sequencing was performed on peripheral blood. The receptor comes from a woman aged 80 or older with COVID-19, enrolled during active disease. The genes are TRBV5-1 and TRBJ1-5, with TRBD1 as a possible D gene (5 bases). Here the CDR3 reads CASSLLGGAGQPQHF. Written as DNA, the CDR3 is TGCGCCAGCAGCCTTCTGGGGGGAGCTGGGCAGCCCCAGCATTTT.